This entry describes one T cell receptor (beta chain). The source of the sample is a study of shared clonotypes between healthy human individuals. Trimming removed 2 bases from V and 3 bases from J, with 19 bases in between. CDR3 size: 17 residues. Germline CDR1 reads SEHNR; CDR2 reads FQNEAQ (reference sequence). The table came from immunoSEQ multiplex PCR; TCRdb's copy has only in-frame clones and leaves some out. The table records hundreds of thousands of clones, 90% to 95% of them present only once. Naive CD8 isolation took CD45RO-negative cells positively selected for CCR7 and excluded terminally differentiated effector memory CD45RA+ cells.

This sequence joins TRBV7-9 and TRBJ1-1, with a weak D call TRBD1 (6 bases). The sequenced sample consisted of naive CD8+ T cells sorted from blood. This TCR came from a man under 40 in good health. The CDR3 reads CASSLRGAGGADTEAFF. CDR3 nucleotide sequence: TGTGCCAGCAGCTTAAGGGGAGCTGGGGGCGCTGACACTGAAGCTTTCTTT.